The TCR beta chain under discussion was sequenced for a study of patients and donors after allogeneic stem cell transplantation. V lost 2 bases to trimming and J lost 0 bases, with 10 bases between them. This CDR3 comprises 16 residues. Germline CDR1 ENHRY, CDR2 SYGVKD. This clonotype was detected many times. TCRdb re-analysed the RT-PCR reads in MiXCR, keeping a single row per CDR3 protein. The data contain 400,000 to 450,000 distinct CDR3 sequences, about a sixth of them singletons. Material: blood, either unsorted or a sorted T cell fraction (not recorded which). The J gene is TRBJ2-2, the V gene TRBV10-3; D uncertain. The clonotype comes from a human donor who was either an allogeneic HSCT recipient or a stem cell or donor lymphocyte infusion donor (not recorded which). It is not recorded whose cells these are; they may come from a transplant donor. The CDR3 sequence: CAISEPLSTNTGELFF. CDR3 bases: TGTGCCATCAGTGAGCCCTTAAGTACGAACACCGGGGAGCTGTTTTTT.